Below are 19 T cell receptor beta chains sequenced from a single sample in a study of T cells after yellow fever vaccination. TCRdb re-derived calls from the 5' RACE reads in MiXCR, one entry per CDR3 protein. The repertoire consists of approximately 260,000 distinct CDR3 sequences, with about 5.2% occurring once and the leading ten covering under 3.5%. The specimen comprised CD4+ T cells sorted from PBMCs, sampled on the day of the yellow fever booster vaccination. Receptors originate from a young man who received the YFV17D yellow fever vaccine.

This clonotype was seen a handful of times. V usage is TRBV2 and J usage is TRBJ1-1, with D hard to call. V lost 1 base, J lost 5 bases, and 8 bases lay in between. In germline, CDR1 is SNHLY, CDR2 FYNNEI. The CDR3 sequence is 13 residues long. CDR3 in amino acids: CASSEGPGTEAFF. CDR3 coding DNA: TGTGCCAGCAGTGAAGGCCCGGGGACTGAAGCTTTCTTT. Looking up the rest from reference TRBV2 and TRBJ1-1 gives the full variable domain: EPEVTQTPSHQVTQMGQEVILRCVPISNHLYFYWYRQILGQKVEFLVSFYNNEISEKSEIFDDQFSVERPDGSNFTLKIRSTKLEDSAMYFCASSEGPGTEAFFGQGTRLTVV.

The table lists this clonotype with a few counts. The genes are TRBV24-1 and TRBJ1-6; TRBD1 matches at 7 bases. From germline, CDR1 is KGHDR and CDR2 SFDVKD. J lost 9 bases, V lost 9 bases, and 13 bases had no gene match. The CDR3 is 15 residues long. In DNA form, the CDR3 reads TGTGCCACCTCTTCTTCCCGACAGGGTGGTTCACCCCTCCACTTT. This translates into CATSSSRQGGSPLHF.

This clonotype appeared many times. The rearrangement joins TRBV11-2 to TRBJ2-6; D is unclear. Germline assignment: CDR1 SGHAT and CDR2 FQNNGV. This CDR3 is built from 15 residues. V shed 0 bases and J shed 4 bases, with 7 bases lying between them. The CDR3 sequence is CASSLDLRGANVLTF. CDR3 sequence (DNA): TGTGCCAGCAGCTTAGATCTAAGGGGGGCCAACGTCCTGACTTTC.

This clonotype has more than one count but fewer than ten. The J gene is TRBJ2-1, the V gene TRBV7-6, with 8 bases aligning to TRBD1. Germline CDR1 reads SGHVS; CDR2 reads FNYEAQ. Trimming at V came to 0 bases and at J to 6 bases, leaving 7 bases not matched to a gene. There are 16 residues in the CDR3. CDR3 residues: CASSLAPQGAINEQFF. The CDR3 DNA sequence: TGTGCCAGCAGCTTAGCTCCCCAGGGGGCCATCAATGAGCAGTTCTTC.

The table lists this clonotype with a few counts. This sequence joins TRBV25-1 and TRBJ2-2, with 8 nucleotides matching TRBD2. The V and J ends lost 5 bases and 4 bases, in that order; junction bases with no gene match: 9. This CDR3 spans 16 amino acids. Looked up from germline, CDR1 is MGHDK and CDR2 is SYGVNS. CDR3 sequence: CASSLSGGASTGELFF. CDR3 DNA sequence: TGTGCCAGCAGTTTATCCGGGGGGGCTAGCACCGGGGAGCTGTTTTTT.

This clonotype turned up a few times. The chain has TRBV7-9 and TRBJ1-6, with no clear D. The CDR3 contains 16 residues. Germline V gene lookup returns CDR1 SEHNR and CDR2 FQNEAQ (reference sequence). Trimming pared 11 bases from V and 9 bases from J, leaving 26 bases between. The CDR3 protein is CASSPAGGIPSSPLHF. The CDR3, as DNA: TGTGCCTCCAGCCCAGCAGGCGGGATCCCCTCTTCACCCCTCCACTTT.

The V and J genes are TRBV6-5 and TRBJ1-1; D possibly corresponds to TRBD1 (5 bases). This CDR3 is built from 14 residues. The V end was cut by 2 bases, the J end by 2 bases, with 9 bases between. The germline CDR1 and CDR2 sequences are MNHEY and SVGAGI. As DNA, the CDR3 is TGTGCCAGCAGTTACACAGGCCATAACACTGAAGCTTTCTTT. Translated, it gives CASSYTGHNTEAFF.

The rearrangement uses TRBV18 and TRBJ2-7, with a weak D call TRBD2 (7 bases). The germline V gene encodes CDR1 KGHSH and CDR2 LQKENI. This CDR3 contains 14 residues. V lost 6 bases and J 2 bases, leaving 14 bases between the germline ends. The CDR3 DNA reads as TGTGCCAGCTCCCCTAAGGGGGGGGCCTACGAGCAGTACGTC. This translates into CASSPKGGAYEQYV.

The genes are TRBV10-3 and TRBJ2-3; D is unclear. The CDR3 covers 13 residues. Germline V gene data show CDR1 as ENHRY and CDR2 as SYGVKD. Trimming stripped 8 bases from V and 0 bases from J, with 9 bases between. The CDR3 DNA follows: TGTGCCATCCGTCGGGTGAGCACAGATACGCAGTATTTT. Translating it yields CAIRRVSTDTQYF.

CDR3 sequence (DNA): TGTGCCTGGAGTAGACAGACCCCTCTTCATTCCAGTGGCTACACCTTC. It encodes CAWSRQTPLHSSGYTF. The J gene is TRBJ1-2, the V gene TRBV30; D perhaps matches TRBD1 (5 bases). The length of the CDR3 is 16 residues. Germline V CDR1 and CDR2: GTSNPN, SVGIG (reference sequence). V was pared by 2 bases and J by 7 bases, with 23 bases between.

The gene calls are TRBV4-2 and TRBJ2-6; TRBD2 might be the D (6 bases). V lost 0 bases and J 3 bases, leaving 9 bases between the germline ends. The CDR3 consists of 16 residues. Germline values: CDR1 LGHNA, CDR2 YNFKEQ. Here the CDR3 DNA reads TGTGCCAGCAGCCAAGAGCGGGGTGGTGGGGCCAACGTCCTGACTTTC. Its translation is CASSQERGGGANVLTF.

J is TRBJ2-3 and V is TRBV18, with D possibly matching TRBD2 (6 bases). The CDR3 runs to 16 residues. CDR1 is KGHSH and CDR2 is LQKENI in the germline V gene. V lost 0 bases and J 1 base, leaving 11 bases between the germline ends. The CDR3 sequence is CASSPPSLAGTDTQYF. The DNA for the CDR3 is TGTGCCAGCTCACCACCGTCACTAGCCGGCACAGATACGCAGTATTTT.

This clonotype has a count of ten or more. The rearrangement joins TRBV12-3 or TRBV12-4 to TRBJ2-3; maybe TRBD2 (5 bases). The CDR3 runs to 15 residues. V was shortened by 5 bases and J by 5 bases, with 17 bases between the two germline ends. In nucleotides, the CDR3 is TGTGCCAGCAGTCCGGCCGGGTCTCGGGGAGATACGCAGTATTTT. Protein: CASSPAGSRGDTQYF.

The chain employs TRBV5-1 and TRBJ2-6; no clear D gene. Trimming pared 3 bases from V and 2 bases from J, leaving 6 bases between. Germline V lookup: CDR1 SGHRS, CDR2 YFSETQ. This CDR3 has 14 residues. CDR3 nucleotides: TGCGCCAGCAGCTGGGCAACTGGGGCCAACGTCCTGACTTTC. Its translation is CASSWATGANVLTF.

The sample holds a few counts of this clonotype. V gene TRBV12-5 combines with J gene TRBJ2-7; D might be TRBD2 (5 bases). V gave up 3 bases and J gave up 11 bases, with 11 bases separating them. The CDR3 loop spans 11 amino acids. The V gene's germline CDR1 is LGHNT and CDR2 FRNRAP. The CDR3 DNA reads TGTGCTAGTGGTTTCAAGGGAGTTGAGTACTTC. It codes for CASGFKGVEYF.

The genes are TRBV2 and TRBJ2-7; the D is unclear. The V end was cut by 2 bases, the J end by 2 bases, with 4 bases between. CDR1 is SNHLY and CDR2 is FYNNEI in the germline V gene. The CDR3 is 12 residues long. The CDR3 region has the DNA TGTGCCAGCAGTGAATGGCCCTACGAGCAGTACTTC. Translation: CASSEWPYEQYF.

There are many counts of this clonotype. The CDR3 DNA sequence: TGCAGTGCTGAAGACAGACTCTCTGGAAACACCATATATTTT. This gives the protein CSAEDRLSGNTIYF. The genes are TRBV20-1 and TRBJ1-3; perhaps TRBD1 as D (5 bases). The CDR3 extends over 14 amino acids. The germline V and J ends were trimmed by 5 bases and 0 bases, with 11 bases remaining between them. CDR1 and CDR2 from the germline V gene are DFQATT and SNEGSKA (reference sequence).

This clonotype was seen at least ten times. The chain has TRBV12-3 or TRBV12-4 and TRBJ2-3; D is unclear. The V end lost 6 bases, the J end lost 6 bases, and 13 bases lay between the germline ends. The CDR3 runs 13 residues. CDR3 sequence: CASRGSSADTQYF. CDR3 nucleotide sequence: TGTGCCAGCAGGGGGTCTAGTGCCGATACGCAGTATTTT.

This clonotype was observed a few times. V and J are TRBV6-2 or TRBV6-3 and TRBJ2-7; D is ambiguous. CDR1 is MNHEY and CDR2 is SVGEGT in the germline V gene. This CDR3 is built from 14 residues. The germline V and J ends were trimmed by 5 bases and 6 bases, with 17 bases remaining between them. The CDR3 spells CASSPQMRWGEQYF. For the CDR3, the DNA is TGTGCCAGCAGTCCACAAATGCGCTGGGGCGAGCAGTACTTC.